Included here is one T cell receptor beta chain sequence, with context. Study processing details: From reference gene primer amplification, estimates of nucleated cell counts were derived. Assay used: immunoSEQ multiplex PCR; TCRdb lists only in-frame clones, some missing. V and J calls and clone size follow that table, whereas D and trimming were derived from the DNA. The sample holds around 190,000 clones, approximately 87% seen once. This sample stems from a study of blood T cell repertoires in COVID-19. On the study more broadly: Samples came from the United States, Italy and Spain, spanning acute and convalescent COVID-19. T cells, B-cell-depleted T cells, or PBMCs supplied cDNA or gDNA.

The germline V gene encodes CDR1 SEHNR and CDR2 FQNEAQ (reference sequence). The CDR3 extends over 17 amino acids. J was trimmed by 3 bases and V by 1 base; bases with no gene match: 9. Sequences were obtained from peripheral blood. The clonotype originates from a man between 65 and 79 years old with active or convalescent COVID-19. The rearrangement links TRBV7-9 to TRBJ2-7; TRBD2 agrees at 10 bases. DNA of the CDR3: TGTGCCAGCAGCTTAGTGGGCCAGCGGGAGGGGATCTACGAGCAGTACTTC. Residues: CASSLVGQREGIYEQYF.